Reported below is one TCR beta chain. V shed 2 bases and J shed 5 bases, with 12 bases lying between them. CDR1 GTSNPN and CDR2 SVGIG come from the germline V gene (reference sequence). The CDR3 runs to 13 residues. Repertoires were generated with immunoSEQ multiplex PCR, while TCRdb's copy carries only in-frame clones and drops some. The data hold 150,000 to 200,000 clones, with about 86% observed a single time. This specimen comes from a study of blood T cell repertoires in COVID-19. The sequence was obtained from a woman older than 75 with acute or convalescent COVID-19. This chain links TRBV30 with TRBJ2-5; TRBD1 is a possible D gene (5 bases). Material for sequencing was peripheral blood. The DNA of the CDR3 is TGTGCCTGGAGTTTGGGGCCCTGGGAGACCCAGTACTTC. Residues: CAWSLGPWETQYF.